This T cell receptor beta chain was sequenced for a study of control samples from healthy donors and cancer patients. Sequencing was performed with immunoSEQ multiplex PCR; in TCRdb, only in-frame clones are kept and a portion is missing. The sample includes about 79,000 clones, approximately 93% seen only once; the top ten take over 0.95%. This clonotype was obtained from a woman between 40 and 55 years old with lung cancer. The sample taken for sequencing was PBMCs.

The CDR3 protein is CASRRQGSWDTDTQYF. In DNA form, the CDR3 reads TGTGCCAGCAGGAGACAGGGATCCTGGGACACAGATACGCAGTATTTT. The V gene is TRBV25-1, the J gene TRBJ2-3; 7 nucleotides agree with TRBD1. Germline loops: CDR1 MGHDK, CDR2 SYGVNS. The length of the CDR3 is 16 residues. Trimming at V came to 6 bases and at J to 2 bases, leaving 11 bases not matched to a gene.